This entry features one T cell receptor (beta chain) sequence. Which antigen it targets is not known. Base qualities are not recorded, but no much larger clone differs from it by a single base. The donors were healthy, HIV-negative adults who had no recently reported acute infections or vaccinations. Every donor was a Caucasian adult living in Nashville, Tennessee, USA. Magnetic negative selection was used to enrich CD4+ T cells, after which naive cells were positively selected on CD45RA and the negative fraction became the memory subset. Blood was collected by leukapheresis, and PBMCs were isolated by Ficoll-Histopaque density gradient centrifugation and then cryopreserved in liquid nitrogen vapor phase. Analytical flow cytometry was used to check the purity and quantity of each magnetically sorted T cell population. Genomic DNA was isolated from every sorted fraction and measured by UV absorbance on a Nanodrop 2000c.

The CDR3 spans 13 residues, from the cysteine through the phenylalanine. The sequence is cut down to CDR3 DNA, 39 bases in frame from base 1. CDR1 and CDR2 (SGHNT, YYREEE) derive from the germline V gene (reference sequence). V is shortened by 4 bases, J by 10 bases, and the region joining them spans 15 bases. The source of the sample is a study of shared clonotypes between healthy human individuals (TCRdb year 2020). Context from the whole study: The cohort comprised a couple of women and three men aged 18 to 49 years. Per donor, three plates each were used for CD4 naive and CD4 memory, two for CD8 naive, and one for CD8 memory. Blood TCR repertoires of roughly five healthy adults were deeply sequenced to estimate repertoire size and the extent of clonotype sharing between individuals. Different laboratories and diverse techniques were used to prepare libraries and sequence TCR repertoires, to increase sequencing depth and limit assay-specific biases. Leukapheresis yielded between about 0.85 and 10 billion PBMCs per donor.

Using the deep immunoSEQ assay, multiplex PCR amplified TCR CDR3 regions from genomic DNA. For each cell subset, the extracted genomic DNA was distributed evenly across all wells of several immunoSEQ 96-well plates, and each plate served as one replicate. For sorted subsets, each replicate PCR was loaded with 200 ng genomic DNA, equivalent to about 30,000 T cell genomes. Purified libraries were quantified with a Qubit 3.0 fluorometer, sized on a Bioanalyzer 2100, and re-quantified with the KAPA Library Quantification kit. A separate single-read 150-cycle Illumina NextSeq 550 flow cell was used to sequence each immunoSEQ 96-well plate. On the study's bioinformatics: Because the immunoSEQ output included only junctional sequences and no quality scores, the filtering could not be the same as the filtering used for full-length reads. Sequences were annotated with PyIR, a Python wrapper for IgBLAST v1.9, using IMGT germline references to assign V/J genes and CDR3. Reads were removed for weak V/J assignments (E-value above 1e-6), missing CDR3, stop codons, out-of-frame junctions, or ambiguous translated residues. A V3J clonotype was defined by an identical inferred V gene, J gene, and CDR3 amino acid sequence. The percentage overlap between two repertoires was calculated by dividing the number of shared unique clonotypes by the size of the smaller repertoire. Three approaches were used to assess repertoire richness: RTK rarefaction, the Chao1 estimator, and Recon v2.1 estimates of unobserved clonotypes. Generation probabilities for all TCRbeta clonotypes obtained by the gDNA method from a handful of donors were computed using OLGA. TCRdb stores this immuneACCESS table with in-frame sequences only. Part of the clones is absent; in the studies checked, under half of the shortfall reflects unresolved V genes, and no reason is known for the rest. V, J and clone size were drawn from that table, and D and trimming were deduced from the DNA. The sample table records some 1.4 million clones; roughly 97% of these occur just once. The ten largest clones capture 0.95% to 1.5% of the sample.

Study-wide findings and limitations: Estimated clonotype richness was generally larger for naive than for memory subsets. Compared with non-shared clonotypes, clonotypes shared by all four sorted-subset donors had higher generation probabilities. Because the study included a small number of donors, the genetic and exposure-history diversity represented was limited. Pairwise subsampling indicated that sequencing depth was expected to affect the degree of clonotype sharing among donors. Sampling was restricted to blood, and TCR repertoires in tissue are likely to differ from TCR repertoires in blood. Even with the large sequencing depth, rarefaction of the sorted-subset datasets indicated that sequencing was incomplete. Across a handful of donors, around 5.4% of naive CD4, 3% to 4% of naive CD8, roughly 2.2% of memory CD4, and approximately 0.4% of memory CD8 clonotypes were shared.

In this chain, TRBV5-4 is recombined with TRBJ2-1; a weak D assignment points to TRBD2 (5 bases agree). Sequencing was carried out using naive CD4+ T cells sorted from blood. The cell subset or site label here, explained by the study, means: CD45RA+ positively selected. This clonotype was sampled from a young man in good health. The DNA is as follows: TGTGCCAGCAGCCCGCTCGCAGGAGGAGAGCAGTTCTTC. This yields the protein CASSPLAGGEQFF.